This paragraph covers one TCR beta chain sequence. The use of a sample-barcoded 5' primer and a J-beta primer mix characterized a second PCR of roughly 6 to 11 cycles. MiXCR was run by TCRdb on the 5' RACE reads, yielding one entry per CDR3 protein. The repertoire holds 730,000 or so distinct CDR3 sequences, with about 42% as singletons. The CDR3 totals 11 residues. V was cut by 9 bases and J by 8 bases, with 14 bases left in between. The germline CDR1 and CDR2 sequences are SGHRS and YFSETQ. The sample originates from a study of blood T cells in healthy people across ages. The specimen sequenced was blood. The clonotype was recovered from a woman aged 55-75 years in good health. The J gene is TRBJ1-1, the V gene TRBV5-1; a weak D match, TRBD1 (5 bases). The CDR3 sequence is CATDPGPEAFF. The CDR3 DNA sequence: TGCGCCACCGACCCAGGGCCCGAAGCTTTCTTT.